Listed below are T cell receptor beta chains from one sample, sequenced in a study of T cell responses to AZD1222 COVID-19 vaccine. The data were produced by immunoSEQ multiplex PCR, yet TCRdb's version contains in-frame clones alone and is incomplete. The sample has roughly 120,000 clones, more than 75% seen once. The material sequenced was peripheral blood, taken on day 0 of AZD1222 vaccination. The receptors shown here come from an adult in good health. Each CDR3 is given with its conserved first and last residue. The D gene is left open where the match is weak. Only part of the rows carry a size: once, few, many, or a class if the clone is expanded.

v_call,clone_size,d_call,j_call,cdr3_aa,cdr3_nt
TRBV19,-,TRBD1,TRBJ1-2,CASSIVTGGKAYGYTF,TGTGCCAGTAGTATAGTAACAGGGGGCAAGGCTTATGGCTACACCTTC
TRBV5-1,-,-,TRBJ2-7,CASSPRTDQATYEQYF,TGCGCCAGCAGCCCTCGGACAGATCAAGCCACCTACGAGCAGTACTTC
TRBV14,-,-,TRBJ2-5,CASSIWGGAETQYF,TGTGCCAGCAGCATATGGGGGGGCGCCGAGACCCAGTACTTC
TRBV6-1,once,-,TRBJ1-2,CASRPSGTPGSGYTF,TGTGCCAGCAGACCCTCCGGGACCCCGGGGAGTGGCTACACCTTC
TRBV4-1,-,TRBD1,TRBJ1-5,CASSLGQGAGQPQHF,TGCGCCAGCAGCCTTGGACAGGGGGCCGGGCAGCCCCAGCATTTT
TRBV28,-,-,TRBJ1-1,CASGIGTLNTEAFF,TGTGCCAGCGGCATCGGGACACTGAACACTGAAGCTTTCTTT
TRBV27,-,-,TRBJ2-7,CASSPQGGGRYEQYF,TGTGCCAGCAGTCCCCAAGGCGGCGGACGCTACGAGCAGTACTTC
TRBV28,-,-,TRBJ1-2,CASRPTGSFSYTF,TGTGCCAGCAGGCCAACGGGATCCTTTAGCTACACCTTC
TRBV27,-,-,TRBJ2-3,CASSYGVTDTQYF,TGTGCCAGCAGTTATGGGGTCACAGATACGCAGTATTTT
TRBV6-5,-,TRBD2,TRBJ2-3,CASSYWTSGDTQYF,TGTGCCAGCAGCTACTGGACTAGTGGAGATACGCAGTATTTT
TRBV7-3,-,-,TRBJ2-2,CASSVASSPSFGGELFF,TGTGCCAGCAGCGTCGCCTCCAGCCCCAGTTTCGGCGGGGAGCTGTTTTTT
TRBV6-2/TRBV6-3,-,TRBD2,TRBJ2-7,CASSPPGTSGSYEQYF,TGTGCCAGCAGCCCTCCCGGGACTAGCGGCTCCTACGAGCAGTACTTC
TRBV28,-,TRBD1,TRBJ2-7,CASSSTGGFYEQYF,TGTGCCAGCAGTTCGACAGGGGGCTTTTATGAGCAGTACTTC
TRBV7-2,-,-,TRBJ2-3,CASSLGQADTQYF,TGTGCCAGCAGCTTAGGGCAGGCGGATACGCAGTATTTT
TRBV5-1,-,TRBD1,TRBJ2-7,CASSLGPGQGIYEQYF,TGCGCCAGCAGCTTGGGACCGGGACAGGGGATTTACGAGCAGTACTTC
TRBV10-3,-,TRBD1,TRBJ1-2,CAITTGQGFGYTF,TGTGCCATCACCACGGGACAGGGGTTTGGCTACACCTTC
TRBV5-1,-,TRBD1,TRBJ2-2,CASSLGGLGTGELFF,TGCGCCAGCAGCTTAGGGGGCCTCGGGACCGGGGAGCTGTTTTTT
TRBV7-3,-,-,TRBJ2-3,CASSRLEGSQYF,TGTGCCAGCAGCCGCCTGGAGGGTTCGCAGTATTTT
TRBV28,-,-,TRBJ1-2,CASSLTGNRSYGYTF,TGTGCCAGCAGTTTAACAGGTAACAGGAGCTATGGCTACACCTTC
TRBV4-1,-,TRBD2,TRBJ2-5,CASSQITSDQETQYF,TGCGCCAGCAGCCAAATAACTAGCGACCAAGAGACCCAGTACTTC
TRBV5-1,-,-,TRBJ2-7,CASSPGPGAYEQYF,TGCGCCAGCAGCCCAGGGCCGGGGGCCTACGAGCAGTACTTC
TRBV6-2/TRBV6-3,-,TRBD1,TRBJ1-2,CASSGGQGYGYTF,TGTGCCAGCAGTGGCGGACAGGGCTATGGCTACACCTTC
TRBV2,-,-,TRBJ1-2,CASRGDHGYTF,TGTGCCAGCAGAGGGGACCATGGCTACACCTTC
TRBV28,-,TRBD1,TRBJ1-5,CASSQDRGSWQPQHF,TGTGCCAGCAGTCAGGACAGGGGGTCTTGGCAGCCCCAGCATTTT
TRBV10-3,-,-,TRBJ1-5,CAISGNGGGDQPQHF,TGTGCCATCAGTGGTAACGGGGGAGGGGATCAGCCCCAGCATTTT
TRBV19,-,TRBD2,TRBJ2-5,CASSLGVAGGRETQYF,TGTGCCAGTAGCCTTGGGGTTGCGGGGGGCCGAGAGACCCAGTACTTC
TRBV6-2/TRBV6-3,once,-,TRBJ2-7,CASSYSMRDNSYEQYF,TGTGCCAGCAGTTACTCGATGCGGGACAACTCCTACGAGCAGTACTTC
TRBV7-9,once,-,TRBJ1-1,CASSFATATEAFF,TGTGCCAGCAGCTTTGCCACAGCCACTGAAGCTTTCTTT
TRBV5-1,-,-,TRBJ1-2,CASSPGGVYGYTF,TGCGCCAGCAGCCCCGGGGGAGTCTATGGCTACACCTTC
TRBV9,-,-,TRBJ1-2,CASSVSSYGYTF,TGTGCCAGCAGCGTGTCTAGCTATGGCTACACCTTC
TRBV5-1,-,TRBD2,TRBJ2-7,CASSWGGLATEEQYF,TGCGCCAGCAGCTGGGGGGGACTCGCTACGGAGGAGCAGTACTTC
TRBV6-1,-,-,TRBJ2-1,CASSEPLAYEQFF,TGTGCCAGCAGTGAACCACTAGCTTATGAGCAGTTCTTC
TRBV6-2/TRBV6-3,-,TRBD2,TRBJ2-7,CASSYSSSGFSNEQYF,TGTGCCAGCAGTTACTCAAGTAGCGGGTTCTCTAACGAGCAGTACTTC
TRBV3-1/TRBV3-2,few,-,TRBJ1-2,CASSQGGGHTF,TGTGCCAGCAGCCAAGGTGGGGGACACACCTTC
TRBV7-9,once,TRBD1,TRBJ1-1,CASSLKGAGATTNTEAFF,TGTGCCAGCAGCTTGAAGGGGGCTGGGGCTACGACGAACACTGAAGCTTTCTTT
TRBV18,once,-,TRBJ2-5,CASSPRGSGRETQYF,TGTGCCAGCTCACCGAGAGGGAGCGGGCGGGAGACCCAGTACTTC
TRBV12-3/TRBV12-4,-,-,TRBJ2-2,CATSGLDTGELFF,TGTGCCACCTCCGGCTTGGACACCGGGGAGCTGTTTTTT
TRBV6-7,-,-,TRBJ1-5,CASSRLFRDSNQPQHF,TGTGCCAGCAGTCGACTCTTCAGAGATAGCAATCAGCCCCAGCATTTT
TRBV28,-,-,TRBJ1-1,CASSRRGRTEAFF,TGTGCCAGCAGCCGCCGGGGACGGACTGAAGCTTTCTTT
TRBV2,once,TRBD1,TRBJ1-4,CASSPGTALEKLFF,TGTGCCAGCAGCCCCGGGACAGCGCTTGAAAAACTGTTTTTT
TRBV7-2,few,TRBD2,TRBJ2-1,CASSLEGTTGEQFF,TGTGCCAGCAGCTTAGAGGGGACTACCGGTGAGCAGTTCTTC
TRBV11-2,-,TRBD1,TRBJ2-7,CASSWSGTVYEQYF,TGTGCCAGCAGCTGGTCCGGGACAGTCTACGAGCAGTACTTC
TRBV3-1/TRBV3-2,-,TRBD2,TRBJ2-3,CASSRTSGGLTDTQYF,TGTGCCAGCAGCCGGACTAGCGGGGGACTCACAGATACGCAGTATTTT
TRBV28,-,-,TRBJ2-5,CASSLRVPETQYF,TGTGCCAGCAGTCTTAGAGTGCCGGAGACCCAGTACTTC
TRBV2,few,-,TRBJ2-5,CASSEEGQRKETQYF,TGTGCCAGCAGTGAAGAGGGACAACGAAAAGAGACCCAGTACTTC
TRBV3-1/TRBV3-2,-,-,TRBJ1-1,CASSQSGPNTEAFF,TGTGCCAGCAGCCAGTCAGGGCCAAACACTGAAGCTTTCTTT
TRBV5-4,-,TRBD2,TRBJ2-3,CASSLVSGGRTDTQYF,TGTGCCAGCAGCTTGGTCAGCGGCGGGAGGACAGATACGCAGTATTTT
TRBV5-6,-,TRBD1,TRBJ1-4,CASSIQGAGEKLFF,TGTGCCAGCAGCATCCAGGGGGCTGGGGAAAAACTGTTTTTT
TRBV20-1,once,-,TRBJ2-3,CSASQNTQYF,TGCAGTGCTAGTCAAAATACGCAGTATTTT